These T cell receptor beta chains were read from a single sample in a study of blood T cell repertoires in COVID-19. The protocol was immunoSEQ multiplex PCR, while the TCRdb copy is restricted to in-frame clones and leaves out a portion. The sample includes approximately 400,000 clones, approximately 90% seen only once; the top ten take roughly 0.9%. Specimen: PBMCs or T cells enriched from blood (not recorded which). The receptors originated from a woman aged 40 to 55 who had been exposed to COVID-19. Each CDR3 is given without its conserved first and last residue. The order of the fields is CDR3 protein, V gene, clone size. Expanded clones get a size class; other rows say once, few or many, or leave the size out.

ASSLIWAGRPYEQY TRBV6-2/TRBV6-3 NA
ASRFAGTIY TRBV27 few
ASSLLETQY TRBV5-4 NA
ASSLGAGVGTDTQY TRBV7-6 few
ASSWTGHTGELF TRBV25-1 NA
SVETGPFEQY TRBV29-1 few
ASSTPGQGQNTEAF TRBV19 NA
AWSQRPDTQY TRBV30 NA
AWSLTGGGNQPQH TRBV30 NA
ASRVDRIQY TRBV19 NA
ASSPNAGTSYEQY TRBV7-3 NA
ASSPRTSGGAGDTQY TRBV7-8 NA
ASSLNPPVETQY TRBV27 NA
ASSLAPTELSYGYT TRBV7-6 once
ASSYGQARGETQY TRBV27 NA
ASTHWTGGYT TRBV25-1 NA
ASRRGSNEQF TRBV2 NA
ASSPTGNYGYT TRBV25-1 NA
ASSPSNPGNTEAF TRBV18 NA
ASSRDTGGPEAF TRBV5-4 NA
ASSLIQEAF TRBV7-2 NA
ASSPPEGRERGTDTQY TRBV7-3 NA
ASSDPDGAVHTGELF TRBV6-1 NA
ASSLTGDSNQPQH TRBV7-9 NA